This T cell receptor beta chain was recorded in a study of T cells in Graves' hyperthyroidism and ophthalmopathy. RNA transcripts gave rise to amplified TCR beta CDR3 regions. HTBI primers were employed in a first-round RT-PCR of the TCR CDR3. TCRdb re-derived calls from the multiplex PCR reads in MiXCR, one entry per CDR3 protein. The table has approximately 870,000 distinct CDR3 sequences, roughly 40% seen once. This clonotype was found many times. PBMCs were obtained from approximately 9.2 ml fresh peripheral blood. The CDR3 contains 12 residues. Germline V gene data show CDR1 as DFQATT and CDR2 as SNEGSKA (reference sequence). V was shortened by 3 bases and J by 1 base, with 6 bases between the two germline ends.

Sequenced material: blood. The V call is TRBV20-1, the J call TRBJ2-5, with D possibly TRBD1 on 6 matching bases. The source of this sequence is a man aged 18 to 35 with Graves' hyperthyroidism. This CDR3 reads CSARGAQETQYF. The CDR3 nucleotides are TGCAGTGCTAGGGGGGCCCAAGAGACCCAGTACTTC.